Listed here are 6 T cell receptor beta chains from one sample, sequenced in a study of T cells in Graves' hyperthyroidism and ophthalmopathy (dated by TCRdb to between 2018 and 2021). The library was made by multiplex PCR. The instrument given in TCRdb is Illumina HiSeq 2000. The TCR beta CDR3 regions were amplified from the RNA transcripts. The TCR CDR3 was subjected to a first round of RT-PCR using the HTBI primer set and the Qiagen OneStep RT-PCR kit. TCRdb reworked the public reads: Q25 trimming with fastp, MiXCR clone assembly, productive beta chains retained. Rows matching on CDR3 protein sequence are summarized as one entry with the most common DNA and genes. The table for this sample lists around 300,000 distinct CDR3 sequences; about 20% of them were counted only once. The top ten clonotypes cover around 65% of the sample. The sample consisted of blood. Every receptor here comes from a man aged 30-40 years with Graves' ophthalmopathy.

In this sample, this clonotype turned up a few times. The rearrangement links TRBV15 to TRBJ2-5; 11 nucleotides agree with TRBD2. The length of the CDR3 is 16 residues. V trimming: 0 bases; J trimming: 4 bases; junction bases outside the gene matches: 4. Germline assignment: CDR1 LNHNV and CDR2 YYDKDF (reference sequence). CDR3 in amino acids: CATSRDSGRAPETQYF. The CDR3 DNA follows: TGTGCCACCAGCAGAGATAGCGGGAGGGCCCCAGAGACCCAGTACTTC. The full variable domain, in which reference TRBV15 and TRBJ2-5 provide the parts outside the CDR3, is DAMVIQNPRYQVTQFGKPVTLSCSQTLNHNVMYWYQQKSSQAPKLLFHYYDKDFNNEADTPDNFQSRRPNTSFCFLDIRSPGLGDTAMYLCATSRDSGRAPETQYFGPGTRLLVL.

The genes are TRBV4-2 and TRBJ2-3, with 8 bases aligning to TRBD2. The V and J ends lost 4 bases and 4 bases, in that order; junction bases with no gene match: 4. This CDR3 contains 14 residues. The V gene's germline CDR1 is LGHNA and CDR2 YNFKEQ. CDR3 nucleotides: TGTGCCAGCAGCCCGGGAGGGCGGTCAGATACGCAGTATTTT. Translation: CASSPGGRSDTQYF.

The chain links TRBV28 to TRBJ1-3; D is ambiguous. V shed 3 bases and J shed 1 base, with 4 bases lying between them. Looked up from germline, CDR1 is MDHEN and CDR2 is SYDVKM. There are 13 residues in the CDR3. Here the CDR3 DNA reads TGTGCCAGCAGTTTGGGGTCTGGAAACACCATATATTTT. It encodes CASSLGSGNTIYF. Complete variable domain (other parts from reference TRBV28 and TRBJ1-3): DVKVTQSSRYLVKRTGEKVFLECVQDMDHENMFWYRQDPGLGLRLIYFSYDVKMKEKGDIPEGYSVSREKKERFSLILESASTNQTSMYLCASSLGSGNTIYFGEGSWLTVV.

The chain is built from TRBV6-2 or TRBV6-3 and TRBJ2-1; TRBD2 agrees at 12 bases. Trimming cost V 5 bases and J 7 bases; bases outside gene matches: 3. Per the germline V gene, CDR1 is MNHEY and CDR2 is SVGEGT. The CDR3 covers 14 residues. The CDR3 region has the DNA TGTGCCAGCAGTGGGGGGACTAGCGGGAATGAGCAGTTCTTC. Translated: CASSGGTSGNEQFF.

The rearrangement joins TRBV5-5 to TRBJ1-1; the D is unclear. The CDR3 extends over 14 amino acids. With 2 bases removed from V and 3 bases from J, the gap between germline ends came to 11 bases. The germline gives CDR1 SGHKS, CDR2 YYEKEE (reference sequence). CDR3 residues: CASSLRADYTEAFF. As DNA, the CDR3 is TGTGCCAGCAGCTTAAGGGCAGATTACACTGAAGCTTTCTTT.

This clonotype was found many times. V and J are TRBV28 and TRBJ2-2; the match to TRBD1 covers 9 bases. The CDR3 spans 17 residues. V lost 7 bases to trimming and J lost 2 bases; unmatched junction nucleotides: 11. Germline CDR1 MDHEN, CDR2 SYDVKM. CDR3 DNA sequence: TGTGCCAGCAAACAGGGGGCGAGTGCTTCTAACACCGGGGAGCTGTTTTTT. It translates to CASKQGASASNTGELFF.